This T cell receptor (beta chain) was found in a study of shared clonotypes between healthy human individuals. Study details: Per donor, three plates held CD4 naive cells, three held CD4 memory, two held CD8 naive and one held CD8 memory.

Sorted-subset replicate PCRs used 150 to 200 ng DNA, approximately 30,000 T cell genomes. Generated by immunoSEQ multiplex PCR, the TCRdb table keeps only in-frame clones and is missing some. Among about 380,000 clones, just over 95% were seen once, and the ten largest hold about 0.32%. Findings and limits, study-wide: The sampled material consisted only of blood, and tissue repertoires are likely to differ. Naive subsets, compared against memory subsets, generally had larger estimated richness values.

Per the germline V gene, CDR1 is SGHRS and CDR2 is YFSETQ. V was pared by 2 bases and J by 0 bases, with 17 bases between. This CDR3 spans 17 amino acids. Of note for this clone: Its specificity is not known.

The TCR sequence derives from a man younger than 45 in good health. This chain links TRBV5-1 with TRBJ1-1; TRBD1 might be the D (5 bases). Sequenced sample: memory CD8+ T cells sorted from blood. Subset denoted: CD45RO+ cells pooled with CCR7-negative TemRA cells. Here the CDR3 DNA reads TGCGCCAGCAGCTTACAAGGGGCAGCAACCCTGAACACTGAAGCTTTCTTT. It yields the protein CASSLQGAATLNTEAFF.